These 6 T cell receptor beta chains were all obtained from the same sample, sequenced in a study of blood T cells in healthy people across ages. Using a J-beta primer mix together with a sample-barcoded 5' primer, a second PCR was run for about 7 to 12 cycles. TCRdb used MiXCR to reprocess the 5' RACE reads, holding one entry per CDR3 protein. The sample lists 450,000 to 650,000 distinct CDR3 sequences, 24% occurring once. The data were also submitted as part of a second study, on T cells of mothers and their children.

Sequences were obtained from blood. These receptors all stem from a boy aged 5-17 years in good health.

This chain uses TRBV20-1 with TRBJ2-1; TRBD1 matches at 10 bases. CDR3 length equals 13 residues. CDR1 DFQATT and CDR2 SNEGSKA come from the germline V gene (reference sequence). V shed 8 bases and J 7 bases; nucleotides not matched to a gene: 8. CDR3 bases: TGCAGTTTGGGACAGGGGTTGAGGAATGAGCAGTTCTTC. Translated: CSLGQGLRNEQFF.

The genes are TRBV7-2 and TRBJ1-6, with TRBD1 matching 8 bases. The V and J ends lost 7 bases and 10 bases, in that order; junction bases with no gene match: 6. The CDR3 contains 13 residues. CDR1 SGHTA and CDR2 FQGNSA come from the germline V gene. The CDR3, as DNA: TGTGCCAGCAAACAGGGGGAGCGCTCACCCCTCCACTTT. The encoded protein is CASKQGERSPLHF.

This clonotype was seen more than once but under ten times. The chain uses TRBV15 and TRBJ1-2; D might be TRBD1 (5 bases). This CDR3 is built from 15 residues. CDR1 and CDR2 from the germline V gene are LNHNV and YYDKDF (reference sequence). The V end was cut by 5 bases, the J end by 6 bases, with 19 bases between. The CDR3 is CATSGPREGVNGYTF. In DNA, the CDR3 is TGTGCCACCAGCGGCCCCCGTGAAGGGGTGAATGGCTACACCTTC.

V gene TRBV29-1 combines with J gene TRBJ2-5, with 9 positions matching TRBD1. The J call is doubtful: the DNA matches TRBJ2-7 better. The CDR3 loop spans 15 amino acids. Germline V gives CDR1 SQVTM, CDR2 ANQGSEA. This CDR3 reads CSVDGVQGASYEQYF. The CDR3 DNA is TGCAGCGTTGATGGAGTACAGGGGGCCTCCTACGAGCAGTACTTC.

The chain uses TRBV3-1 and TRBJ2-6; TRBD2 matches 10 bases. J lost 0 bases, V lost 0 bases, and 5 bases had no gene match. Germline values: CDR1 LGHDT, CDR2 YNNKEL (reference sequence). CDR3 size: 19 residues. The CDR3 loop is CASSQELAGDLSGANVLTF. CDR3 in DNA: TGTGCCAGCAGCCAAGAGCTAGCGGGAGACCTCTCTGGGGCCAACGTCCTGACTTTC.

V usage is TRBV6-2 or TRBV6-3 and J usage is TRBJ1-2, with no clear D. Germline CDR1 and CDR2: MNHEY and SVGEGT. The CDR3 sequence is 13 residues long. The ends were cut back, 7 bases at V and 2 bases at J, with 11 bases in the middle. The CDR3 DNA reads TGTGCCAGCACCCAAACGGAAAACTATGGCTACACCTTC. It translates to CASTQTENYGYTF.